The entry below describes one TCR beta chain. V dropped 7 bases and J dropped 6 bases, with 9 bases sitting between them. Germline V gene sequence: CDR1 SQVTM, CDR2 ANQGSEA. The CDR3 loop spans 10 amino acids. These data belong to a study of control samples from healthy donors and cancer patients. TCRdb's copy holds only in-frame clones and misses some; the assay was immunoSEQ multiplex PCR. Of about 69,000 clones in the sample, roughly 89% are singletons; the top ten hold roughly 6%. The sequence was collected from a man in his sixties with colorectal cancer. Sequenced input: PBMCs. This sequence joins TRBV29-1 and TRBJ1-1; a possible D gene is TRBD1 (6 bases). This CDR3 is CSDDRPEAFF. CDR3 sequence (DNA): TGCAGCGATGACAGGCCTGAAGCTTTCTTT. Looking up the rest from reference TRBV29-1 and TRBJ1-1 gives the full variable domain: SAVISQKPSRDICQRGTSLTIQCQVDSQVTMMFWYRQQPGQSLTLIATANQGSEATYESGFVIDKFPISRPNLTFSTLTVSNMSPEDSSIYLCSDDRPEAFFGQGTRLTVV.